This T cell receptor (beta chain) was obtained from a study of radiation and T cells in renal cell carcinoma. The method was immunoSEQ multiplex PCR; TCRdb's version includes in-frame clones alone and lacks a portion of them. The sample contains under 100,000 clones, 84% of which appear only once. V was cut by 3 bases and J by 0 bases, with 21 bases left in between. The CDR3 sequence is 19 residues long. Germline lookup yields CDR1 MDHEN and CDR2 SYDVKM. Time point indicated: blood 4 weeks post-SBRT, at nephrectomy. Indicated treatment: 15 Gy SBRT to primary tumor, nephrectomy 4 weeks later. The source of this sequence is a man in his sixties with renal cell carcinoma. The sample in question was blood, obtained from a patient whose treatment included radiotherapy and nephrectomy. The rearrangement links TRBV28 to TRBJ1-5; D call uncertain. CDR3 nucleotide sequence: TGTGCCAGCAGTTTCCTGAGTGTGAGGGTGAGAGCTAGCAATCAGCCCCAGCATTTT. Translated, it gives CASSFLSVRVRASNQPQHF.